The clone carrying this TCR beta chain appeared many times. These data come from a study of T cell repertoires in cytomegalovirus infection. Across the study: From public TCR beta signatures came an indication of both CMV infection and matching HLA type.

One entry per CDR3 protein results from TCRdb running MiXCR on the reads. The top ten clones hold 20% to 30% of a sample with about 180,000 distinct CDR3 sequences, around 15% of them seen once. Germline V gene lookup returns CDR1 MDHEN and CDR2 SYDVKM. Trimming took off 2 bases at V and 7 bases at J, with 9 bases between the two ends. The CDR3 consists of 12 residues. V usage is TRBV28 and J usage is TRBJ2-7; D remains unclear. This receptor was obtained from a human donor in good health (CMV status not recorded). Some clones in this sample may be carry-over from other donors' samples. The sequencing sample was made of PBMCs. CDR3 sequence: CASSLPLREQYF. The CDR3 region has the DNA TGTGCCAGCAGTTTACCCTTGAGGGAGCAGTACTTC.